The 14 T cell receptor beta chains listed next were all sequenced from one sample in a study of T cell repertoires in cytomegalovirus infection (dated by TCRdb to about 2019). TCRdb lists the instrument as Illumina HiSeq 1500. Clones were called with MiXCR by TCRdb after fastp trimmed the public reads at Q25, and only in-frame beta chains were retained. For every CDR3 protein sequence, its rows merge into one entry that carries the most common genes and DNA. Within this sample are hundreds of thousands of distinct CDR3 sequences, with 20% to 30% of them counted one time only. The ten largest account for 7.5% to 9% of the sample. Sequencing was done on a sample of CD8+ T cells from PBMCs. Receptors originate from a human donor in good health (CMV status not recorded). Some clones in this sample may be carry-over from other donors' samples.

In nucleotides, the CDR3 is TGCAGTGCTAGACCGTACCGGACCTCAGAGACCCAGTACTTC. It is translated as CSARPYRTSETQYF. The rearrangement joins TRBV20-1 to TRBJ2-5; D remains ambiguous. The CDR3 has 14 amino acids. Germline lookup yields CDR1 DFQATT and CDR2 SNEGSKA (reference sequence). Trimming shortened V by 2 bases and J by 4 bases, and 14 bases separated the two germline ends.

The rearrangement uses TRBV7-9 and TRBJ2-1; TRBD2 matches 7 bases. The CDR3 is made up of 15 amino acids. V was pared by 5 bases and J by 4 bases, with 8 bases of the junction left unmatched. Germline values: CDR1 SEHNR, CDR2 FQNEAQ (reference sequence). The CDR3 loop reads CASSLDWGGYNEQFF. Here the CDR3 DNA reads TGTGCCAGCAGCCTCGATTGGGGGGGGTACAATGAGCAGTTCTTC.

This clonotype was picked up a small number of times. The chain links TRBV29-1 to TRBJ2-3, with 7 positions matching TRBD2. V lost 4 bases to trimming and J lost 1 base; unmatched junction nucleotides: 2. Per the germline V gene, CDR1 is SQVTM and CDR2 is ANQGSEA. The CDR3 runs 13 residues. The CDR3 here is CSVGLAGTDTQYF. In nucleotides, the CDR3 is TGCAGCGTTGGACTAGCAGGCACAGATACGCAGTATTTT.

The chain carries TRBV29-1 and TRBJ1-2; TRBD1 matches at 8 bases. The V gene end was trimmed by 6 bases and the J gene end by 4 bases; junction bases not matched to a gene: 13. Germline CDR1 SQVTM, CDR2 ANQGSEA. The CDR3 length is 15 residues. CDR3 DNA sequence: TGCAGCGTCCAAGGGACAGGAGCCAACCTCTATGGCTACACCTTC. It codes for CSVQGTGANLYGYTF.

J is TRBJ1-5 and V is TRBV27, with TRBD1 as a possible D gene (6 bases). Germline loops: CDR1 MNHEY, CDR2 SMNVEV (reference sequence). The length of the CDR3 is 17 residues. The ends were cut back, 7 bases at V and 3 bases at J, with 22 bases in the middle. CDR3: CASTLQNSRGANQPQHF. The CDR3 DNA follows: TGTGCCAGCACCCTCCAAAATTCCAGGGGCGCCAATCAGCCCCAGCATTTT.

The CDR3 DNA sequence: TGTGCCAGTAGTTCCATGCGGGGGGGTGAGCAGTTCTTC. Residues: CASSSMRGGEQFF. The J gene is TRBJ2-1, the V gene TRBV19; TRBD2 matches 9 bases. V lost 5 bases, J lost 9 bases, and 5 bases stayed unmatched. The CDR3 is 13 amino acids. From germline, CDR1 is LNHDA and CDR2 SQIVND (reference sequence).

This clonotype was observed at least ten times. The V and J genes are TRBV7-6 and TRBJ1-5, with a possible D match to TRBD1 (5 bases). The CDR3 extends over 17 amino acids. V lost 2 bases and J lost 7, with 21 bases in between. Germline CDR1 and CDR2: SGHVS and FNYEAQ. The CDR3 here is CASSLLQGGASPQPQHF. The CDR3 DNA sequence: TGTGCCAGCAGCTTACTGCAGGGAGGGGCTAGTCCGCAGCCCCAGCATTTT.

The chain has TRBV11-2 and TRBJ1-1; 10 positions agree with TRBD1. V was pared by 4 bases and J by 2 bases, with 10 bases of the junction left unmatched. The length of the CDR3 is 17 residues. The germline V gene encodes CDR1 SGHAT and CDR2 FQNNGV. The CDR3 sequence: CASSYWGTGALNTEAFF. CDR3 coding DNA: TGTGCCAGCAGCTACTGGGGGACAGGGGCCCTAAACACTGAAGCTTTCTTT.

This clonotype was recorded only once. The J gene is TRBJ2-5, the V gene TRBV28; D gene unclear. V lost 5 bases and J 5 bases, leaving 15 bases between the germline ends. The CDR3 is made up of 14 amino acids. The germline V gene encodes CDR1 MDHEN and CDR2 SYDVKM. CDR3 residues: CASSPPQIGETQYF. The CDR3 DNA reads TGTGCCAGCAGTCCCCCCCAAATTGGGGAGACCCAGTACTTC. Together with reference TRBV28 and TRBJ2-5, the CDR3 gives the full variable domain: DVKVTQSSRYLVKRTGEKVFLECVQDMDHENMFWYRQDPGLGLRLIYFSYDVKMKEKGDIPEGYSVSREKKERFSLILESASTNQTSMYLCASSPPQIGETQYFGPGTRLLVL.

This clonotype was detected only once. The rearrangement links TRBV11-2 to TRBJ2-1, with TRBD2 matching over 7 bases. The germline V gene encodes CDR1 SGHAT and CDR2 FQNNGV. The junction had 5 bases not matched to a gene; V was cut back by 2 bases and J by 7 bases. This CDR3 has 14 amino acids. As DNA, the CDR3 is TGTGCCAGCAGCTTATGGGGGAGGGGAAATGAGCAGTTCTTC. Translation: CASSLWGRGNEQFF.

CDR3 region: CASSLGTNQLTDTQYF. The CDR3 DNA reads TGTGCCAGCAGCTTGGGGACGAATCAGCTCACAGATACGCAGTATTTT. V usage is TRBV5-5 and J usage is TRBJ2-3; D gene uncertain. The CDR3 is made up of 16 amino acids. The germline CDR1 and CDR2 sequences are SGHKS and YYEKEE (reference sequence). The germline V and J ends were trimmed by 0 bases and 2 bases, with 13 bases remaining between them.

This clonotype appeared many times. V is TRBV12-5 and J is TRBJ1-1; no clear D gene. The CDR3 consists of 16 residues. V lost 2 bases, J lost 1 base, and 14 bases lay in between. Germline values: CDR1 LGHNT, CDR2 FRNRAP. The CDR3 spells CASGLTVVLGNTEAFF. In DNA form, the CDR3 reads TGTGCTAGTGGTTTGACGGTGGTTCTGGGGAACACTGAAGCTTTCTTT.

Turning to this clonotype: Possible read error: a much larger clone is one base away. The final CDR3 position lacks the conserved phenylalanine or tryptophan, pointing to a likely read error. The chain recombines TRBV7-2 with TRBJ2-1; 9 bases map to TRBD2. V lost 5 bases to trimming and J lost 4 bases; unmatched junction nucleotides: 9. The CDR3 is 16 residues long. Germline values: CDR1 SGHTA, CDR2 FQGNSA. The CDR3 sequence: CASSLTAGGPYNEQFL. CDR3 in DNA: TGTGCCAGCAGCCTCACAGCGGGGGGACCATACAATGAGCAGTTCCTC.

The chain couples TRBV7-8 to TRBJ2-5; the D gene is possibly TRBD1 (5 bases). CDR1 and CDR2 from the germline V gene are SGHVS and FQNEAQ. The CDR3 covers 14 residues. Trimming removed 5 bases at V and 3 bases at J, with 13 bases between. The CDR3, as DNA: TGTGCCAGCAGCCCACCGACAGTAAAAGAGACCCAGTACTTC. It is translated as CASSPPTVKETQYF.